This TCR gamma chain was sequenced for a study of human gamma delta and Vdelta1 T cells (dated by TCRdb to 2016 to 2019). About the study as a whole: The study examined Delta One T cells, which are Vd1+ gamma-delta T cells, as cytotoxic effectors against acute myeloid leukemia. Broader findings and caveats from the paper: According to the report, Delta One T cells were polyclonal and showed broad cytotoxic targeting of acute myeloid leukemia.

The library relied on PCR. Sequencing was carried out with an Illumina MiSeq. TCRdb called clones from the public reads with CATT, and repeated DNA sequences were later combined into one row. Counted in this sample were about 4,000 gamma-chain clones; around 15% of them appeared once. The top ten clonotypes cover approximately 7.1% of the sample. Including cysteine and phenylalanine, the CDR3 has 11 amino acids. Left in the record is the CDR3 DNA by itself, 33 bases read in frame from the first base. The germline V gene sets CDR1 to EGSTGY and CDR2 to YDSYTSSV. V is cut back by 4 bases and J by 8 bases, with 5 bases in the junction unmatched. The table lists this clone with a few counts. Its antigen target is currently unknown. Base qualities were left out, and no much larger clone turns up one base away.

The chain links TRGV4 with TRGJ1 or TRGJ2. The sample taken for sequencing was Vdelta1 gamma-delta T cells from blood grown in culture (DOT cells). What the cell subset or site label conveys for this sample: Delta One T cells, in vitro expanded/differentiated Vd1+ gamma-delta T cells. The receptor's source is a human donor in good health. This receptor has the CDR3 CATWEGHKKLF. DNA sequence: TGTGCCACCTGGGAGGGCCATAAGAAACTCTTT.